This T cell receptor (beta chain) was found in a study of chemoradiotherapy in HPV16-positive cancers. Study-wide findings and caveats: HPV-specific T cells were functionally defined from only two HPV16-positive patients. Candidate HPV-specific clones and E7-related TCR motifs grew in tumor during treatment.

The repertoire was sequenced with immunoSEQ multiplex PCR; TCRdb's copy has only in-frame clones and lacks some. The data show fewer than 4,500 clones, roughly three quarters seen once. For this clone: Its specificity is not known.

Germline V gene lookup returns CDR1 KGHSH and CDR2 LQKENI. Deletions cut 1 base from V and 3 bases from J, with 3 bases between. The CDR3 loop spans 13 amino acids. The chain couples TRBV18 to TRBJ2-2; unclear D gene. The TCR sequence derives from a human donor with HPV-associated anogenital cancer. This material was obtained from a patient who underwent chemoradiotherapy. The CDR3 sequence is CASSPRDTGELFF. The CDR3, as DNA: TGTGCCAGCTCACCACGCGACACCGGGGAGCTGTTTTTT.